The subject of this entry is one TCR beta chain. This clonotype showed up just a few times. There is no known antigen for this receptor. A read error is possible here, since a much larger clone lies one base away. The data were taken from a study of Graves' ophthalmopathy and Graves' hyperthyroidism (dated by TCRdb to between 2018 and 2020). Notes on the research overall: Peripheral blood was collected before any treatment was given, at the time of initial diagnosis. TCR beta repertoire signatures were used to distinguish Graves' ophthalmopathy from Graves' hyperthyroidism and to predict progression to ophthalmopathy. In total, 135 blood samples were TCR-sequenced: fewer than 50 ophthalmopathy, about 75 hyperthyroidism and about 17 hyperthyroidism-to-ophthalmopathy patients. A discovery set of more than 90 patients (about 45 ophthalmopathy, fewer than 60 stable hyperthyroidism) was enrolled to explore V-J signatures distinguishing ophthalmopathy from hyperthyroidism. For independent validation, a separate cohort was made up of roughly 19 hyperthyroidism patients plus 17 patients who later progressed from hyperthyroidism to ophthalmopathy. In roughly 6 hyperthyroidism patients, the T-cell repertoires found in thyroid tissue were compared with those found in blood. Following sampling, methimazole starting at 30 mg daily was administered to hyperthyroidism patients, and high-dose intravenous methylprednisolone was administered to ophthalmopathy patients.

TCR beta CDR3 regions were amplified from RNA transcripts for repertoire sequencing. The first round was an RT-PCR using HTBI primers with the Qiagen OneStep RT-PCR kit, and this first round was followed by a second-round multiplex PCR, then size selection and purification. Libraries were sequenced on an Illumina HiSeq2000 using paired-end 100 bp reads. The study's processing was this. SOAPnuke was used to process the reads, removing any read that contained adapters or uncalled bases, had a mean Phred below 15, or lacked an exact match to the constant primer or identifier. COPE v1.2.5 was used to merge the high-quality paired reads. Unique nucleotide sequences were defined as clonotypes and aligned to IMGT TRB V, D and J references using MiTCR v1.1. Only V-J combinations with frequency above 0.0001 were analysed, covering more than 99% of repertoires. For each V-J combination, a TCR clonal expansion and chaos score was defined as F50 clonal expansion divided by the chaos observed in the TCRdist matrix. Welch's t-statistics and random forest were used to reduce the features to about 14 V-J combinations, which were then used as input to a naive Bayes classifier. Thyroid-blood repertoire similarity was quantified with the Morisita-Horn index. TCRdb applied fastp at Q25 and MiXCR to the public reads, then kept only in-frame beta chains. Under each unique CDR3 protein, matching rows form one entry showing the most common genes and DNA. None of the V and J calls come from the authors' own analysis; TCRdb made them. For this sample the table gives fewer than 350,000 distinct CDR3 sequences, of which about a sixth were detected only once. The biggest ten clones account for approximately 13% of the sample.

The ophthalmopathy patients had moderately to severely active disease, with a Clinical Activity Score of 3 or higher, a NOSPECS grade of 4 or higher, and a disease duration of less than 3 months. Patients with other autoimmune diseases, uncontrolled infections, pregnancy or lactation were excluded. Clinical symptoms, serum thyroxine, TRAb, thyroid ultrasound and orbital computed tomography formed the basis of the diagnosis. Using Ficoll-Paque density gradient centrifugation, PBMCs were isolated from over 8.5 ml of fresh peripheral blood. Trizol reagent was used to extract the total RNA, and its quality was then checked on an Agilent 2100 Bioanalyzer. Overall study results and their limits: No statistical method was used to set the sample size in advance, and the investigators knew which group each participant was assigned to. Ophthalmopathy was separated from stable hyperthyroidism by the 13-signature model with 85% to 90% sensitivity and just under 84% specificity in cross-validation and with 80%/75% in the test set. In validation, the model predicted ophthalmopathy progression with more than 55% sensitivity and approximately 72% specificity; fewer than 15 predicted patients were CT-confirmed with GO in a median of approximately six months. Most expanded thyroid clonotypes with frequency above 0.001 were also detected in blood, suggesting blood repertoires may reflect the thyroid immune response.

Sequenced input: peripheral blood. This receptor was obtained from an adult man with Graves' ophthalmopathy.

The DNA is TGTGCCAGTAGTCCTTCCTCGAGTATCGGGGACTACGAGCAGTACTTC. Its protein product is CASSPSSSIGDYEQYF. The chain is made from TRBV19 and TRBJ2-7, and possibly TRBD2, on 5 matching bases. V and J lose 5 bases and 3 bases, and a span of 20 bases separates them. CDR1 and CDR2, looked up from the germline V gene (reference sequence), are LNHDA and SQIVND. The CDR3 contains 16 residues, cysteine and phenylalanine counted. CDR3 DNA only is kept here, 48 bases in frame from base 1.